The clone carrying this TCR beta chain showed up just a few times. Its cognate antigen is unknown. The data were taken from a study of T-cell memory formation after mild COVID-19. Study-level points and caveats: From day 15 to 85, contracting clones were balanced between CD4 and CD8, whereas later expanders leaned toward CD4+. Mainly in CM and EM were contracting CD4+ clones; CD8+ were in EMRA.

From 5'RACE with constant-segment primers came TCR alpha and TCR beta cDNA libraries that carried sample barcodes and UMIs. Via MiXCR, TCRdb re-called the 5' RACE reads, giving one row per CDR3 protein. This table holds 350,000 or so distinct CDR3 sequences, roughly 13% found once. Between the trimmed V and J ends, which lost 1 base and 7 bases, there was a span of 13 bases. This CDR3 comprises 15 residues. The germline V gene has CDR1 SGHTA and CDR2 FQGNSA. Sample: PBMCs or a T cell subset sorted from them (not recorded which). The origin of this receptor is a man between 18 and 29 years old who had mild COVID-19 (a few samples of this study predate the infection). Cell type and time point are not known. V usage is TRBV7-2 and J usage is TRBJ2-2; D is uncertain. CDR3 sequence: CASSLGRWISGELFF. CDR3 bases: TGTGCCAGCAGCTTAGGCCGGTGGATTAGCGGGGAGCTGTTTTTT.